This TCR beta chain comes out of a study of blood T cell repertoires in COVID-19. Turning to the study itself: Collection of acute and convalescent COVID-19 samples took place in the United States, Italy and Spain. The analysed material was cDNA or gDNA that came from T cells, B-cell-depleted T cells, or PBMCs.

Per the authors' pipeline: Quantification of nucleated cells was approximated via reference gene primer amplification. TCRdb keeps only in-frame clones here, not all; method: immunoSEQ multiplex PCR. D and trimming were read from the DNA, whereas the V and J calls and clone size are those reported in that table. The sample yields about 250,000 clones, 86% seen once. CDR1 and CDR2 from the germline V gene are SGHRS and YFSETQ. Trimming left V 0 bases short and J 5 bases short, with 11 bases between. The CDR3 contains 14 residues. The material sequenced was peripheral blood. The chain links TRBV5-1 to TRBJ2-5; D is ambiguous. This receptor was identified in a woman aged 60-75 years who had recovered from COVID-19. As DNA, the CDR3 is TGCGCCAGCAGCTTGGATAGAGGCCGGGAGACCCAGTACTTC. This sequence encodes CASSLDRGRETQYF.